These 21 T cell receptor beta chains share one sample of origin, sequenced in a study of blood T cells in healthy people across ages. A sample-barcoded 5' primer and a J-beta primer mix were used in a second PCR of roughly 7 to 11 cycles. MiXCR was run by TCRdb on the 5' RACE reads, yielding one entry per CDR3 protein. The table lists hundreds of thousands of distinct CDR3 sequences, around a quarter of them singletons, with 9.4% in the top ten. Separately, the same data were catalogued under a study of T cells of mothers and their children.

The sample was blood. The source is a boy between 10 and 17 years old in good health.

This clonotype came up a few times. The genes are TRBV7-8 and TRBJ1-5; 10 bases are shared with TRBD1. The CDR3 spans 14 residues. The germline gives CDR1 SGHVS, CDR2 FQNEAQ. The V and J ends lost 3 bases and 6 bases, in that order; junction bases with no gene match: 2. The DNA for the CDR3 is TGTGCCAGCAGCTTGACAGGGGGCATTCAGCCCCAGCATTTT. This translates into CASSLTGGIQPQHF.

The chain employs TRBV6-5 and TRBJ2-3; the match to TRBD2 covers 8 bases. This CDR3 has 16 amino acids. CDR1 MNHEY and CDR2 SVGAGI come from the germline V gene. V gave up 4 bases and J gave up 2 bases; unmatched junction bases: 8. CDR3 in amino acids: CASSSGLASHTDTQYF. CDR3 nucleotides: TGTGCCAGCAGTTCCGGACTAGCATCACACACAGATACGCAGTATTTT.

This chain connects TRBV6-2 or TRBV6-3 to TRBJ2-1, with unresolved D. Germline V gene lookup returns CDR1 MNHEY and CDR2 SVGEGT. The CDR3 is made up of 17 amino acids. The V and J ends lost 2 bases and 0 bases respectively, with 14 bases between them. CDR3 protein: CASSYARSASSYNEQFF. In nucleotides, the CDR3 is TGTGCCAGCAGTTACGCAAGGTCAGCGAGCTCCTACAATGAGCAGTTCTTC.

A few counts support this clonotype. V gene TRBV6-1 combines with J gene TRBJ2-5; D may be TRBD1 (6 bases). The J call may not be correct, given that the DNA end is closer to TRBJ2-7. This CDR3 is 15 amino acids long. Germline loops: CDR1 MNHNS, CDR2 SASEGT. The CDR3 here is CASSDLAGTNYEQYF. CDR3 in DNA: TGTGCCAGCAGTGACCTCGCCGGGACAAACTACGAGCAGTACTTC.

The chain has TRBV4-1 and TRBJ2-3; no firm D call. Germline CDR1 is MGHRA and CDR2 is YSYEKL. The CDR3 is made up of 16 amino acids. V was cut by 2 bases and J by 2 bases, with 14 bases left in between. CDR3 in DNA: TGCGCCAGCAGCCAACCCCGGGCAAAGCCCACAGATACGCAGTATTTT. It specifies CASSQPRAKPTDTQYF.

The CDR3 loop reads CASKRGWAYEQYF. The CDR3 DNA reads as TGTGCCAGCAAGAGGGGGTGGGCCTACGAGCAGTACTTC. The V gene is TRBV28, the J gene TRBJ2-7; D might be TRBD1 (6 bases). The V end was cut by 7 bases, the J end by 2 bases, with 12 bases between. This CDR3 is built from 13 residues. The germline CDR1 and CDR2 sequences are MDHEN and SYDVKM.

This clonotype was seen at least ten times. The CDR3 nucleotides are TGTGCCAGCAGCTCCTATAATTCACCCCTCCACTTT. Protein sequence: CASSSYNSPLHF. The rearrangement uses TRBV7-2 and TRBJ1-6; D not certain. Germline-derived CDR1 and CDR2 are SGHTA and FQGNSA. The germline V and J ends were trimmed by 4 bases and 2 bases, with 0 bases remaining between them. The length of the CDR3 is 12 residues.

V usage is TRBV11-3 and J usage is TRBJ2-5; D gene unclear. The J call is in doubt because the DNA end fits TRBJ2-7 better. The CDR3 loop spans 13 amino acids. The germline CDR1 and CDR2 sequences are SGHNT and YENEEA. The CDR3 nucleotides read TGTGCCAGCAGCTCTGCGGCAACCTACGAGCAGTACTTC. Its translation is CASSSAATYEQYF.

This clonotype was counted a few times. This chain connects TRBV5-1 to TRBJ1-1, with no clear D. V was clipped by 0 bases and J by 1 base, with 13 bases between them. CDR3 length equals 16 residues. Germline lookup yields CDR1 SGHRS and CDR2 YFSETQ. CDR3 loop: CASSLARGFENTEAFF. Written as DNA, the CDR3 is TGCGCCAGCAGCTTGGCCCGGGGATTCGAGAACACTGAAGCTTTCTTT. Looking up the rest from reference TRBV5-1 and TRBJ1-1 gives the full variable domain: KAGVTQTPRYLIKTRGQQVTLSCSPISGHRSVSWYQQTPGQGLQFLFEYFSETQRNKGNFPGRFSGRQFSNSRSEMNVSTLELGDSALYLCASSLARGFENTEAFFGQGTRLTVV.

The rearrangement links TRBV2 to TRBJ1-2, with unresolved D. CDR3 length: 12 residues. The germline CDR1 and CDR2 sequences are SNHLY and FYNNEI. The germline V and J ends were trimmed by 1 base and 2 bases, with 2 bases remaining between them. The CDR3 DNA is TGTGCCAGCAGTGAAGAAAACTATGGCTACACCTTC. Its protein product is CASSEENYGYTF.

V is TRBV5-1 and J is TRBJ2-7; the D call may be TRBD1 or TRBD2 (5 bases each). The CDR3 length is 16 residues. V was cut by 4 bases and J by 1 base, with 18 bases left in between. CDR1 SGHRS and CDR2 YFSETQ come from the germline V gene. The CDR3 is CASSLAGPQKSYEQYF. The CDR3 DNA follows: TGCGCCAGCAGCCTAGCAGGGCCGCAGAAATCCTACGAGCAGTACTTC.

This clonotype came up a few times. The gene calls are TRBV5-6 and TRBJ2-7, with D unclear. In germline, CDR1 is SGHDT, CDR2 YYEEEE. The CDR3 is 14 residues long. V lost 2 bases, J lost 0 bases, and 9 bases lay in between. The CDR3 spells CASSFRLFSYEQYF. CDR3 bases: TGTGCCAGCAGCTTCCGGCTATTCTCCTACGAGCAGTACTTC. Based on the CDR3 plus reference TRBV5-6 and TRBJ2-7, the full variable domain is DAGVTQSPTHLIKTRGQQVTLRCSPKSGHDTVSWYQQALGQGPQFIFQYYEEEERQRGNFPDRFSGHQFPNYSSELNVNALLLGDSALYLCASSFRLFSYEQYFGPGTRLTVT.

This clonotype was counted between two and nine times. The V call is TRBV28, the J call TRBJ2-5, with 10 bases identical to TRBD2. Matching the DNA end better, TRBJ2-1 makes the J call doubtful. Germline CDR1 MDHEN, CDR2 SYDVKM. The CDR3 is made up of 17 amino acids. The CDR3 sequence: CASSLGLAGVDYNEQFF. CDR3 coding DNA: TGTGCCAGCAGTTTAGGGCTAGCGGGAGTGGATTACAATGAGCAGTTCTTC.

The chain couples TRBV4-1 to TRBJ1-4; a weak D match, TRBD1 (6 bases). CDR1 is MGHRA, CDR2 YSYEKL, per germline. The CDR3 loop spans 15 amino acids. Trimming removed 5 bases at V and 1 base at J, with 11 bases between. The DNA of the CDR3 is TGCGCCAGCAGCTCCCAGGGGAAAACTAATGAAAAACTGTTTTTT. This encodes CASSSQGKTNEKLFF.

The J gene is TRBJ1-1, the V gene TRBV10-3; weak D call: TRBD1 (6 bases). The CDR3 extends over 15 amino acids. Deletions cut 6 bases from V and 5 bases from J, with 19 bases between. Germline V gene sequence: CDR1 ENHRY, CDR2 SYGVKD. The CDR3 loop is CAIRADLTGRTEAFF. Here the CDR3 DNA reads TGTGCCATCAGGGCGGACTTGACAGGAAGGACTGAAGCTTTCTTT.

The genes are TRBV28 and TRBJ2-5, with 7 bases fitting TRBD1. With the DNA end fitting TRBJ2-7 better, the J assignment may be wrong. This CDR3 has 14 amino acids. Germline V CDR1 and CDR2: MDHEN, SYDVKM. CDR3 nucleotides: TGTGCCAGCAGTGGGAGACAGGGAACCTACGAGCAGTACTTC. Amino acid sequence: CASSGRQGTYEQYF.

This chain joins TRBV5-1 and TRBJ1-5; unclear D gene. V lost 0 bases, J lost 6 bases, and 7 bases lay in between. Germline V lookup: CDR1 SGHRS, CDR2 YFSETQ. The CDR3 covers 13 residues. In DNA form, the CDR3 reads TGCGCCAGCAGCTTGGAGGCTGGTCAGCCCCAGCATTTT. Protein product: CASSLEAGQPQHF.

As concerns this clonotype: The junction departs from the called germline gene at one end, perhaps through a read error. The CDR3: CASSHIPSGSYDEQFF. The CDR3, as DNA: TGTGCCAGCAGCCATATTCCTAGCGGCTCCTACGATGAGCAGTTCTTC. The chain uses TRBV4-2 and TRBJ2-1; 7 bases agree with TRBD2. This CDR3 region has 16 residues. Germline V lookup: CDR1 LGHNA, CDR2 YNFKEQ.

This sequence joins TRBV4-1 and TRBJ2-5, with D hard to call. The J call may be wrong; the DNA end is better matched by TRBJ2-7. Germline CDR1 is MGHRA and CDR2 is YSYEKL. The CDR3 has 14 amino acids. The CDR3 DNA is TGCGCCAGCAGCCAAGGTATACCCTCCTACGAGCAGTACTTC. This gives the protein CASSQGIPSYEQYF.

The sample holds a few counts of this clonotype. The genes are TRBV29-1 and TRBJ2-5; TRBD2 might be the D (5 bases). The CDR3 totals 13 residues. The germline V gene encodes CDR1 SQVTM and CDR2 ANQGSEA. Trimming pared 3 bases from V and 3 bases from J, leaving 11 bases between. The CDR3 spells CSVERVGEETQYF. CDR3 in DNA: TGCAGCGTTGAGCGGGTTGGAGAAGAGACCCAGTACTTC.

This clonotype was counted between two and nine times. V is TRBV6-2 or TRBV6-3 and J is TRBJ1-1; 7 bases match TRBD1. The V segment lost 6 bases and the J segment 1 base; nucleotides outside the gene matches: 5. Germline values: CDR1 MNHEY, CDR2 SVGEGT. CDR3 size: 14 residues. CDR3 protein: CASSPGDRNTEAFF. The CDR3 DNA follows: TGTGCCAGCAGCCCTGGGGACAGGAACACTGAAGCTTTCTTT.